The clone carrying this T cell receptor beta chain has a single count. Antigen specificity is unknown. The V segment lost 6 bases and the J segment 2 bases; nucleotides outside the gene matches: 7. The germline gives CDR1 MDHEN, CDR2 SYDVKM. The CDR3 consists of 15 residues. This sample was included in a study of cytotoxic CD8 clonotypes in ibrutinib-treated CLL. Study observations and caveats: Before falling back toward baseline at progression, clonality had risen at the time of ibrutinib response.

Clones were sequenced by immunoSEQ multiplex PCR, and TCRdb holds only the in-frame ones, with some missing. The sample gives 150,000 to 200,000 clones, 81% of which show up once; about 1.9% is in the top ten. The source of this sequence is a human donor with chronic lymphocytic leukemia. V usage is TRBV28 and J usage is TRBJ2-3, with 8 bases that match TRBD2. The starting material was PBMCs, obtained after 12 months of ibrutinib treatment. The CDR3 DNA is TGTGCCAGCAGGGGTTCGGGGGGGCCCACAGATACGCAGTATTTT. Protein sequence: CASRGSGGPTDTQYF. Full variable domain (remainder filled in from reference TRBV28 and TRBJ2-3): DVKVTQSSRYLVKRTGEKVFLECVQDMDHENMFWYRQDPGLGLRLIYFSYDVKMKEKGDIPEGYSVSREKKERFSLILESASTNQTSMYLCASRGSGGPTDTQYFGPGTRLTVL.